This T cell receptor beta chain was recorded in a study of early T cells in non-severe SARS-CoV-2 infection. TCRdb passed the 5' RACE reads through MiXCR, listing each CDR3 protein once. The table shows tens of thousands of distinct CDR3 sequences, with around 17% occurring only once. Per germline, CDR1 SGHTA and CDR2 FQGTGA. The length of the CDR3 is 13 residues. The V end was cut by 2 bases, the J end by 7 bases, with 11 bases between. The clonotype was recovered from an adult who was a healthcare worker with PCR-confirmed SARS-CoV-2 infection or an uninfected control (not recorded which). The sample here was whole blood, taken at baseline. V is TRBV7-3 and J is TRBJ1-1, with D uncertain. CDR3 in DNA: TGTGCCAGCAGCTTAGGTGCTCGCGGTGAAGCTTTCTTT. It yields the protein CASSLGARGEAFF.